Presented here are 30 T cell receptor beta chains from one specimen sequenced in a study of early T cells in non-severe SARS-CoV-2 infection. TCRdb fed the 5' RACE reads into MiXCR, producing one record per CDR3 protein. Of roughly 55,000 distinct CDR3 sequences in the sample, 6.2% are singletons; the top ten hold 3.9%. Material for sequencing was whole blood. These receptors all come from an adult who was a healthcare worker with PCR-confirmed SARS-CoV-2 infection or an uninfected control (not recorded which).

This clonotype was seen a few times. This sequence joins TRBV6-4 and TRBJ1-1; unclear D gene. The germline gives CDR1 MRHNA, CDR2 SNTAGT. Between the trimmed V and J ends, which lost 6 bases and 3 bases, there was a span of 11 bases. This CDR3 is 13 amino acids long. CDR3 amino acids: CASSLERDTEAFF. CDR3 nucleotide sequence: TGTGCCAGCAGCCTAGAAAGGGACACTGAAGCTTTCTTT.

This clonotype was seen many times. The chain is built from TRBV5-4 and TRBJ2-7; D is perhaps TRBD1 (6 bases). V lost 0 bases and J lost 2, with 12 bases in between. Germline V gives CDR1 SGHNT, CDR2 YYREEE (reference sequence). CDR3 length equals 15 residues. The CDR3 region has the DNA TGTGCCAGCAGCTTGGAGGCAGGGACAACCTACGAGCAGTACTTC. Encoded protein: CASSLEAGTTYEQYF.

This clonotype was counted at least ten times. The J gene is TRBJ2-3, the V gene TRBV7-2, with D tentatively TRBD1 or TRBD2 (6 bases each). Per germline, CDR1 SGHTA and CDR2 FQGNSA. Trimming stripped 5 bases from V and 4 bases from J, with 19 bases between. The CDR3 covers 16 residues. CDR3 bases: TGTGCCAGCAGCAGCTGGAAAAACAGGGAGGCAGATACGCAGTATTTT. Amino acid sequence: CASSSWKNREADTQYF.

This clonotype was seen only a few times. The chain combines TRBV12-3 or TRBV12-4 with TRBJ2-1; 7 positions match TRBD2. V lost 1 base and J lost 4; bases outside the gene matches: 1. The CDR3 contains 14 residues. The CDR3 DNA is TGTGCCAGCAGTTTAGGGGACTATTACAATGAGCAGTTCTTC. Translation: CASSLGDYYNEQFF.

This clonotype has ten or more counts. The chain recombines TRBV7-9 with TRBJ2-3, with 9 bases that match TRBD2. In germline, CDR1 is SEHNR, CDR2 FQNEAQ (reference sequence). V was clipped by 5 bases and J by 3 bases; unmatched bases: 3. The CDR3 is made up of 14 amino acids. The CDR3, as DNA: TGTGCCAGCAGCATGACTAGCGGTACAGATACGCAGTATTTT. Protein: CASSMTSGTDTQYF.

This clonotype was counted at least ten times. The chain combines TRBV12-3 or TRBV12-4 with TRBJ1-1; D gene uncertain. Trimming took 6 bases from V and 3 from J, leaving 17 bases between them. The CDR3 loop spans 15 amino acids. CDR3 loop: CASSFSFGLDTEAFF. DNA of the CDR3: TGTGCCAGCAGCTTCTCGTTCGGGCTAGACACTGAAGCTTTCTTT.

This clonotype showed up many times. V is TRBV14 and J is TRBJ1-5, with D unresolved. Trimming stripped 0 bases from V and 7 bases from J, with 4 bases between. The CDR3 loop spans 12 amino acids. Germline CDR1 SGHDN, CDR2 FVKESK. CDR3 sequence (DNA): TGTGCCAGCAGCCAAGATCGGCAGCCCCAGCATTTT. This codes for CASSQDRQPQHF.

This clonotype was found many times. The rearrangement uses TRBV7-9 and TRBJ1-5; 10 bases are a match to TRBD1. V dropped 5 bases and J dropped 2; count of bases not matched to a gene: 3. Germline V gives CDR1 SEHNR, CDR2 FQNEAQ (reference sequence). This CDR3 has 15 amino acids. CDR3 region: CASSPGTGGNQPQHF. The CDR3 DNA follows: TGTGCCAGCAGCCCTGGGACAGGGGGCAATCAGCCCCAGCATTTT.

This clonotype has a count of ten or more. The gene calls are TRBV5-1 and TRBJ1-5; a possible D gene is TRBD1 (5 bases). This CDR3 has 16 amino acids. CDR1 SGHRS and CDR2 YFSETQ come from the germline V gene. Deletions cut 4 bases from V and 7 bases from J, with 21 bases between. CDR3 sequence: CASSPPGPREGQPQHF. CDR3 sequence (DNA): TGCGCCAGCAGCCCACCGGGACCCAGGGAAGGGCAGCCCCAGCATTTT.

The CDR3 reads CASSLGLAGVTDTQYF. The CDR3 nucleotides are TGTGCCAGCAGCTTAGGACTAGCGGGGGTCACAGATACGCAGTATTTT. The chain has TRBV11-2 and TRBJ2-3, with 12 bases fitting TRBD2. Germline V gene lookup returns CDR1 SGHAT and CDR2 FQNNGV. The length of the CDR3 is 16 residues. The junction had 1 base not matched to a gene; V was cut back by 1 base and J by 2 bases.

This clonotype has a count of ten or more. The chain carries TRBV20-1 and TRBJ1-6, with D possibly TRBD1 on 5 matching bases. The CDR3 covers 13 residues. Deletions cut 4 bases from V and 7 bases from J, with 11 bases between. Germline V gene lookup returns CDR1 DFQATT and CDR2 SNEGSKA (reference sequence). CDR3 sequence (DNA): TGCAGTGCTACTGGAGGGGTAAATTCACCCCTCCACTTT. Translating it yields CSATGGVNSPLHF.

This clonotype has at least ten counts. The chain recombines TRBV7-2 with TRBJ1-6, with TRBD1 identical over 9 bases. Per the germline V gene, CDR1 is SGHTA and CDR2 is FQGNSA. Trimming took 5 bases from V and 8 from J; bases not matched to a gene: 10. The length of the CDR3 is 16 residues. Here the CDR3 DNA reads TGTGCCAGCAGCCCAGGACAGGGGATAGCGTATTCACCCCTCCACTTT. This translates into CASSPGQGIAYSPLHF.

The table lists this clonotype with many counts. V is TRBV20-1 and J is TRBJ2-4, with D perhaps matching TRBD2 (6 bases). Germline-derived CDR1 and CDR2 are DFQATT and SNEGSKA (reference sequence). This CDR3 is 15 amino acids long. V was pared by 5 bases and J by 6 bases, with 20 bases between. CDR3 bases: TGCAGTGCTCCACGCGGGAACAGAGGGATAAACATTCAGTACTTC. Amino acids: CSAPRGNRGINIQYF.

The chain is built from TRBV3-1 and TRBJ2-7, with 8 nucleotides matching TRBD2. Germline CDR1 and CDR2: LGHDT and YNNKEL (reference sequence). This CDR3 comprises 15 residues. J gave up 2 bases and V 0 bases, and 3 bases lay outside the gene matches. CDR3 region: CASSQDRGGTYEQYF. The CDR3, as DNA: TGTGCCAGCAGCCAAGATCGGGGGGGGACCTACGAGCAGTACTTC.

The table lists this clonotype with many counts. A junction end diverges from the germline sequence, so it may reflect a read error. The chain employs TRBV29-1 and TRBJ2-5, with D uncertain. Germline CDR1 is SQVTM and CDR2 is ANQGSEA. The CDR3 is 10 residues long. CDR3 amino acids: CSAGRETHHF. The CDR3 DNA follows: TGCAGCGCCGGAAGAGAGACCCACCATTTC.

This clonotype was counted a few times. The chain couples TRBV12-2 to TRBJ2-3; TRBD2, as called in the table, went unchecked against the DNA. TRBV12-2 represents a pseudogene. This CDR3 region has 17 residues. The CDR3 sequence is CASRLEGRGPFTDTQYF. The CDR3 nucleotides are TGTGCAAGTCGCTTAGAAGGGCGGGGGCCCTTCACAGATACGCAGTATTTT.

This clonotype was counted between two and nine times. The gene calls are TRBV7-2 and TRBJ1-1, with 7 nucleotides matching TRBD1. CDR1 is SGHTA and CDR2 is FQGNSA in the germline V gene. CDR3 size: 15 residues. V lost 5 bases and J lost 6; bases outside the gene matches: 12. The DNA of the CDR3 is TGTGCCAGCAGCGTGACAGGGAACCCGGGCGCTGAAGCTTTCTTT. As protein: CASSVTGNPGAEAFF.

This clonotype was seen at least ten times. The chain couples TRBV9 to TRBJ1-1; D not certain. CDR3 length equals 16 residues. Germline CDR1 reads SGDLS; CDR2 reads YYNGEE. V was trimmed by 0 bases and J by 3 bases, leaving 15 bases between them. CDR3 protein: CASSVDGRSAYTEAFF. The CDR3 DNA reads TGTGCCAGCAGCGTAGATGGACGGAGCGCCTACACTGAAGCTTTCTTT. Full variable domain (remainder filled in from reference TRBV9 and TRBJ1-1): DSGVTQTPKHLITATGQRVTLRCSPRSGDLSVYWYQQSLDQGLQFLIQYYNGEERAKGNILERFSAQQFPDLHSELNLSSLELGDSALYFCASSVDGRSAYTEAFFGQGTRLTVV.

In this sample, this clonotype turned up many times. The chain carries TRBV6-6 and TRBJ1-5; 9 nucleotides agree with TRBD1. The CDR3 contains 17 residues. Germline-derived CDR1 and CDR2 are MNHNY and SVGAGI (reference sequence). V trimming: 4 bases; J trimming: 3 bases; junction bases outside the gene matches: 10. The CDR3 protein is CASSSRHGTGTNQPQHF. The CDR3 DNA is TGTGCCAGCAGTTCGCGCCACGGGACAGGGACCAATCAGCCCCAGCATTTT.

The genes are TRBV11-2 and TRBJ2-5, with 8 bases aligning to TRBD2. The CDR3 runs to 15 residues. Germline V gene sequence: CDR1 SGHAT, CDR2 FQNNGV. V shed 5 bases, J shed 5 bases, and the junction held 10 bases outside the gene matches. CDR3 residues: CASSPIGGGRETQYF. CDR3 DNA: TGTGCCAGCAGCCCCATTGGGGGCGGGAGGGAGACCCAGTACTTC.

This clonotype was seen more than once but under ten times. The chain carries TRBV12-3 or TRBV12-4 and TRBJ1-2, with D tentatively TRBD1 (6 bases). This CDR3 region has 13 residues. Trimming cost V 2 bases and J 13 bases, with 17 bases left between them. CDR3 loop: CASSLRGGQAPTF. The CDR3 nucleotides are TGTGCCAGCAGTTTAAGGGGGGGGCAGGCTCCCACCTTC.

J is TRBJ2-1 and V is TRBV7-2; the match to TRBD2 covers 7 bases. CDR1 is SGHTA, CDR2 FQGNSA, per germline. The CDR3 extends over 16 amino acids. The trim removed 5 bases at V and 9 bases at J, leaving 16 bases unmatched. The CDR3 DNA reads TGTGCCAGCAGCCCTAGAGGCGGTCGGGGGGTCGGTGAGCAGTTCTTC. This gives the protein CASSPRGGRGVGEQFF.

This clonotype was found many times. This chain links TRBV11-3 with TRBJ2-2; 7 nucleotides line up with TRBD2. Per germline, CDR1 SGHNT and CDR2 YENEEA. V was clipped by 7 bases and J by 0 bases; unmatched bases: 8. This CDR3 region has 16 residues. The CDR3 DNA is TGTGCCAGCACACAAGGCGGGGGTTCGAACACCGGGGAGCTGTTTTTT. Amino acids: CASTQGGGSNTGELFF.

This clonotype was counted ten times or more. The gene calls are TRBV4-1 and TRBJ2-7, with 10 positions matching TRBD1. The germline CDR1 and CDR2 sequences are MGHRA and YSYEKL. The CDR3 totals 16 residues. Trimming at V came to 8 bases and at J to 4 bases, leaving 14 bases not matched to a gene. CDR3 residues: CASAISGTGDSYEQYF. The CDR3 DNA is TGCGCCAGCGCCATTTCCGGGACAGGGGATTCATACGAGCAGTACTTC.

This clonotype was found a few times. V and J are TRBV7-9 and TRBJ2-7, with 7 positions matching TRBD2. V was pared by 5 bases and J by 3 bases, with 13 bases of the junction left unmatched. This CDR3 has 16 amino acids. Germline V gives CDR1 SEHNR, CDR2 FQNEAQ (reference sequence). The CDR3 nucleotides are TGTGCCAGCAGCCCGGGAGGCAAAGGAGGTTACTACGAGCAGTACTTC. Translated, it gives CASSPGGKGGYYEQYF. Full variable domain (outside the CDR3, taken from reference TRBV7-9 and TRBJ2-7): DTGVSQNPRHKITKRGQNVTFRCDPISEHNRLYWYRQTLGQGPEFLTYFQNEAQLEKSRLLSDRFSAERPKGSFSTLEIQRTEQGDSAMYLCASSPGGKGGYYEQYFGPGTRLTVT.

This clonotype was found a few times. The chain has TRBV6-2 or TRBV6-3 and TRBJ2-3; D remains ambiguous. With 5 bases removed from V and 2 bases from J, the gap between germline ends came to 17 bases. The CDR3 length is 16 residues. CDR1 is MNHEY, CDR2 SVGEGT, per germline. CDR3 protein: CASSRPFVLDTDTQYF. CDR3 coding DNA: TGTGCCAGCAGTCGCCCCTTCGTCCTTGACACAGATACGCAGTATTTT.

The rearrangement joins TRBV12-3 or TRBV12-4 to TRBJ2-7, with D tentatively TRBD1 or TRBD2 (5 bases each). The ends were cut back, 6 bases at V and 0 bases at J, with 18 bases in the middle. The CDR3 runs 16 residues. As DNA, the CDR3 is TGTGCCAGCAGGCCAACCGGGACCGATAGCTCCTACGAGCAGTACTTC. Amino acid sequence: CASRPTGTDSSYEQYF.

This clonotype was seen repeatedly, ten times or more. This chain links TRBV20-1 with TRBJ1-6; TRBD1 matches at 7 bases. This CDR3 is built from 16 residues. Germline CDR1 reads DFQATT; CDR2 reads SNEGSKA (reference sequence). The junction had 10 bases not matched to a gene; V was cut back by 1 base and J by 7 bases. The CDR3 spells CSARAPQGRYNSPLHF. CDR3 nucleotides: TGCAGTGCTAGAGCGCCACAGGGGAGATACAATTCACCCCTCCACTTT.

This clonotype showed up just a few times. The chain combines TRBV9 with TRBJ2-7; D unresolved. V lost 0 bases and J 2 bases, leaving 12 bases between the germline ends. There are 15 residues in the CDR3. The germline CDR1 and CDR2 sequences are SGDLS and YYNGEE. CDR3 coding DNA: TGTGCCAGCAGCGTAGGCGCCGGACGGGCCTACGAGCAGTACTTC. It yields the protein CASSVGAGRAYEQYF.

The chain uses TRBV25-1 and TRBJ2-5; 11 bases line up with TRBD2. The ends lost 8 bases at V and 2 bases at J; junction bases unmatched: 13. This CDR3 region has 17 residues. Germline V lookup: CDR1 MGHDK, CDR2 SYGVNS. The DNA of the CDR3 is TGTGCCAGCGGACTCCGATGGGTAGCGGGGGGGCAAGAGACCCAGTACTTC. This codes for CASGLRWVAGGQETQYF.